What follows are 30 T cell receptor beta chains derived from one specimen sequenced in a study of shared clonotypes between healthy human individuals (TCRdb year 2020). The library was built by means of the immunoSEQ multiplex PCR assay. In its TCRdb copy, this immuneACCESS table keeps in-frame sequences only and misses some clones. Where compared with another copy, unresolved V genes explain less than half of these, and the others have no known cause. This sample lists about 670,000 clones; about two thirds were detected once. The ten largest clones take up 1.8% of the sample. Specimen: memory CD4+ T cells sorted from blood. The cell subset or site label, read with the paper, signifies: CD45RA-negative fraction. These receptor sequences come from a woman aged 30 to 39 in good health.

This chain joins TRBV7-2 and TRBJ2-1; D remains unclear. CDR3 length: 13 residues. Trimming pared 1 base from V and 12 bases from J, leaving 13 bases between. Germline V gene data show CDR1 as SGHTA and CDR2 as FQGNSA. CDR3 residues: CASSLGEQPGQFF. CDR3 nucleotide sequence: TGTGCCAGCAGCTTAGGGGAACAACCTGGGCAGTTCTTC.

As regards this clone: This sample includes further DNA sequences coding for the same CDR3. This chain links TRBV7-3 with TRBJ2-7; D not certain. V lost 2 bases and J lost 2, with 7 bases in between. The CDR3 has 13 residues. Germline loops: CDR1 SGHTA, CDR2 FQGTGA. In DNA form, the CDR3 reads TGTGCCAGCAGCTTAGGCAGAACCTACGAGCAGTACTTC. Its protein product is CASSLGRTYEQYF.

The chain is built from TRBV25-1 and TRBJ2-3, with D hard to call. Trimming took off 4 bases at V and 2 bases at J, with 13 bases between the two ends. Germline assignment: CDR1 MGHDK and CDR2 SYGVNS. This CDR3 is 15 amino acids long. This CDR3 reads CASSGVTDPTDTQYF. The CDR3 region has the DNA TGTGCCAGCAGTGGGGTAACGGACCCCACAGATACGCAGTATTTT.

This chain links TRBV19 with TRBJ2-1, with TRBD1 matching over 7 bases. The germline CDR1 and CDR2 sequences are LNHDA and SQIVND (reference sequence). The trim removed 2 bases at V and 6 bases at J, leaving 7 bases unmatched. CDR3 length: 15 residues. CDR3 residues: CASSIQSRGSNEQFF. CDR3 coding DNA: TGTGCCAGTAGTATACAGAGCAGGGGGAGCAATGAGCAGTTCTTC.

The chain links TRBV20-1 to TRBJ2-1; 7 bases map to TRBD2. CDR3 size: 11 residues. J lost 10 bases, V lost 6 bases, and 6 bases had no gene match. Looked up from germline, CDR1 is DFQATT and CDR2 is SNEGSKA (reference sequence). CDR3 in DNA: TGCAGTGCCTATACTAGCGTGGAGCAGTTCTTC. This codes for CSAYTSVEQFF.

This clone appeared a few times. The chain is built from TRBV7-8 and TRBJ2-7, with D possibly matching TRBD1 (6 bases). Trimming pared 1 base from V and 4 bases from J, leaving 20 bases between. This CDR3 has 17 residues. The germline V gene encodes CDR1 SGHVS and CDR2 FQNEAQ. CDR3 nucleotides: TGTGCCAGCAGCTTAGTCCAGGACAGCCAGCTTAATTACGAGCAGTACTTC. It specifies CASSLVQDSQLNYEQYF.

V is TRBV7-9 and J is TRBJ1-2, with D perhaps matching TRBD1 (6 bases). The CDR3 consists of 13 residues. The germline gives CDR1 SEHNR, CDR2 FQNEAQ (reference sequence). V was pared by 7 bases and J by 7 bases, with 16 bases between. The CDR3 is CASIRAGARGYTF. CDR3 DNA sequence: TGTGCCAGCATCCGGGCGGGGGCGCGTGGCTACACCTTC. Combining the CDR3 with reference TRBV7-9 and TRBJ1-2 gives the whole variable domain DTGVSQNPRHKITKRGQNVTFRCDPISEHNRLYWYRQTLGQGPEFLTYFQNEAQLEKSRLLSDRFSAERPKGSFSTLEIQRTEQGDSAMYLCASIRAGARGYTFGSGTRLTVV.

The chain has TRBV11-2 and TRBJ2-2; 8 bases are shared with TRBD1. V gave up 5 bases and J gave up 0 bases; unmatched junction bases: 2. The CDR3 is 15 amino acids. Germline CDR1 reads SGHAT; CDR2 reads FQNNGV. The CDR3 spells CASSTQGANTGELFF. The CDR3 DNA reads as TGTGCCAGCAGCACACAGGGGGCGAACACCGGGGAGCTGTTTTTT.

The chain uses TRBV9 and TRBJ1-2; D not resolved. This CDR3 is 16 amino acids long. Germline CDR1 SGDLS, CDR2 YYNGEE. Trimming took 10 bases from V and 4 from J, leaving 26 bases between them. The CDR3 bases are TGTGCCCGCTCAGAAGGGAAGGCAAAACCTTCCTATGGCTACACCTTC. It yields the protein CARSEGKAKPSYGYTF.

The V and J genes are TRBV4-1 and TRBJ1-1; D unresolved. Looked up from germline, CDR1 is MGHRA and CDR2 is YSYEKL. This CDR3 has 15 residues. V dropped 2 bases and J dropped 2 bases, with 12 bases sitting between them. CDR3 in DNA: TGCGCCAGCAGCCAACTCCAAACACTCAACACTGAAGCTTTCTTT. It codes for CASSQLQTLNTEAFF.

The chain is built from TRBV28 and TRBJ1-2, with TRBD1 matching over 7 bases. The CDR3 length is 14 residues. Losses at the gene ends were 5 bases for V and 9 bases for J; bases not matched to a gene: 12. Germline V lookup: CDR1 MDHEN, CDR2 SYDVKM. The CDR3 here is CASSLDRAVQRYTF. CDR3 in DNA: TGTGCCAGCAGTCTCGACAGGGCGGTTCAGCGCTACACCTTC.

This clone has at least ten counts. The chain employs TRBV28 and TRBJ2-7; 11 nucleotides match TRBD1. The CDR3 has 14 residues. Per germline, CDR1 MDHEN and CDR2 SYDVKM. V was pared by 10 bases and J by 5 bases, with 10 bases of the junction left unmatched. As DNA, the CDR3 is TGTGCCACCAATGGACAGGGGGCAATCGACGAGCAGTACTTC. This translates into CATNGQGAIDEQYF.

This clone showed up just a few times. The rearrangement joins TRBV14 to TRBJ2-7; unclear D gene. V shed 4 bases and J shed 3 bases, with 10 bases lying between them. The CDR3 consists of 13 residues. Germline V CDR1 and CDR2: SGHDN, FVKESK. DNA for the CDR3: TGTGCCAGCAGCCCAACGAACCTCTACGAGCAGTACTTC. It encodes CASSPTNLYEQYF. Supplemented by reference TRBV14 and TRBJ2-7, the full variable domain reads EAGVTQFPSHSVIEKGQTVTLRCDPISGHDNLYWYRRVMGKEIKFLLHFVKESKQDESGMPNNRFLAERTGGTYSTLKVQPAELEDSGVYFCASSPTNLYEQYFGPGTRLTVT.

CDR3: CASSSRLAGGSGEQFF. The CDR3 DNA reads TGTGCCAGCAGTTCGAGACTAGCGGGAGGTTCGGGGGAGCAGTTCTTC. V usage is TRBV28 and J usage is TRBJ2-1; 13 bases map to TRBD2. Trimming took 4 bases from V and 10 from J; bases not matched to a gene: 10. Looked up from germline, CDR1 is MDHEN and CDR2 is SYDVKM. This CDR3 contains 16 residues. Based on the CDR3 plus reference TRBV28 and TRBJ2-1, the full variable domain is DVKVTQSSRYLVKRTGEKVFLECVQDMDHENMFWYRQDPGLGLRLIYFSYDVKMKEKGDIPEGYSVSREKKERFSLILESASTNQTSMYLCASSSRLAGGSGEQFFGPGTRLTVL.

This rearrangement joins TRBV6-5 to TRBJ2-3; tentatively, D is TRBD1 or TRBD2 (6 bases each). V lost 7 bases and J lost 3, with 14 bases in between. Germline CDR1 reads MNHEY; CDR2 reads SVGAGI. This CDR3 spans 14 amino acids. CDR3 region: CASKVGGTTDTQYF. The CDR3 DNA reads as TGTGCCAGCAAAGTAGGGGGGACTACAGATACGCAGTATTTT.

The genes are TRBV30 and TRBJ1-5, with D possibly matching TRBD1 (6 bases). The CDR3 covers 19 residues. In germline, CDR1 is GTSNPN, CDR2 SVGIG (reference sequence). V shed 2 bases and J shed 3 bases, with 26 bases lying between them. The CDR3 loop is CAWSQGYEKSTLPNQPQHF. CDR3 bases: TGTGCCTGGAGTCAGGGGTACGAAAAGTCAACCCTCCCCAATCAGCCCCAGCATTTT.

This chain's CDR3 is CASSSFSGRENIQYF. CDR3 in DNA: TGTGCCAGCAGTAGCTTTAGCGGGCGCGAAAACATTCAGTACTTC. This chain joins TRBV28 and TRBJ2-4; 7 bases line up with TRBD2. The junction had 9 bases not matched to a gene; V was cut back by 5 bases and J by 5 bases. Germline V gene data show CDR1 as MDHEN and CDR2 as SYDVKM. This CDR3 contains 15 residues.

The chain recombines TRBV19 with TRBJ1-2; D is unresolved. Germline assignment: CDR1 LNHDA and CDR2 SQIVND (reference sequence). Trimming took 3 bases from V and 4 from J, leaving 9 bases between them. This CDR3 is 13 amino acids long. As DNA, the CDR3 is TGTGCCAGTAGTATTATGGGGTTCTATGGCTACACCTTC. It is translated as CASSIMGFYGYTF.

The chain is built from TRBV19 and TRBJ2-7; no firm D call. From germline, CDR1 is LNHDA and CDR2 SQIVND (reference sequence). The CDR3 covers 16 residues. The V end lost 5 bases, the J end lost 0 bases, and 17 bases lay between the germline ends. CDR3 sequence reads: CASSEPRVWISYEQYF. The CDR3 nucleotides read TGTGCCAGTAGTGAACCAAGGGTTTGGATCTCCTACGAGCAGTACTTC.

The V and J genes are TRBV30 and TRBJ1-4; D ambiguous. CDR3 length: 15 residues. The germline CDR1 and CDR2 sequences are GTSNPN and SVGIG (reference sequence). Trimming removed 3 bases at V and 0 bases at J, with 11 bases between. The CDR3 region is CAWRRPVTTNEKLFF. In DNA form, the CDR3 reads TGTGCCTGGAGAAGGCCAGTTACAACTAATGAAAAACTGTTTTTT.

The V gene is TRBV5-1, the J gene TRBJ2-2; D perhaps matches TRBD1 (7 bases). Deletions cut 1 base from V and 3 bases from J, with 13 bases between. From germline, CDR1 is SGHRS and CDR2 YFSETQ. The CDR3 is made up of 16 amino acids. The CDR3 region has the DNA TGCGCCAGCAGCTTGCAGGGGGGAGCTGACACCGGGGAGCTGTTTTTT. Translated: CASSLQGGADTGELFF.

This clone showed up just once. This rearrangement joins TRBV7-2 to TRBJ1-2; 8 bases map to TRBD1. This CDR3 is built from 15 residues. Germline loops: CDR1 SGHTA, CDR2 FQGNSA. The ends lost 5 bases at V and 4 bases at J; junction bases unmatched: 9. CDR3 sequence (DNA): TGTGCCAGCAGCCAGCGGACAGGGACCAGCTATGGCTACACCTTC. Translation: CASSQRTGTSYGYTF.

The chain employs TRBV7-9 and TRBJ1-3; D may be TRBD1 (6 bases). Trimming shortened V by 4 bases and J by 0 bases, and 22 bases separated the two germline ends. The germline V gene has CDR1 SEHNR and CDR2 FQNEAQ (reference sequence). The CDR3 runs to 19 residues. CDR3 amino acids: CASSSSRGQLYDSGNTIYF. In DNA form, the CDR3 reads TGTGCCAGCAGCTCGTCCCGTGGACAGTTGTATGACTCTGGAAACACCATATATTTT.

The V call is TRBV6-1, the J call TRBJ1-4, with D perhaps matching TRBD1 (6 bases). Trimming took off 6 bases at V and 0 bases at J, with 8 bases between the two ends. CDR1 is MNHNS and CDR2 is SASEGT in the germline V gene. This CDR3 has 14 residues. The CDR3 region is CASSRTATNEKLFF. CDR3 nucleotides: TGTGCCAGCAGCAGGACAGCAACTAATGAAAAACTGTTTTTT.

The gene calls are TRBV2 and TRBJ2-3; 9 nucleotides align to TRBD2. The CDR3 runs 15 residues. Germline-derived CDR1 and CDR2 are SNHLY and FYNNEI. V dropped 4 bases and J dropped 8; count of bases not matched to a gene: 10. CDR3 in DNA: TGTGCCAGCAGTGTTGAGCGGGGGGTTTCATTTACGCAGTATTTT. Encoded protein: CASSVERGVSFTQYF.

J is TRBJ2-7 and V is TRBV27; D gene ambiguous. Germline CDR1 and CDR2: MNHEY and SMNVEV (reference sequence). The CDR3 consists of 16 residues. Trimming took off 2 bases at V and 4 bases at J, with 18 bases between the two ends. The CDR3 region is CASSLVGRPFRYEQYF. DNA for the CDR3: TGTGCCAGCAGTTTAGTGGGCAGGCCCTTTCGGTACGAGCAGTACTTC.

The chain links TRBV6-6 to TRBJ2-7, with TRBD2 identical over 10 bases. The length of the CDR3 is 15 residues. Trimming removed 7 bases from V and 3 bases from J; junction bases left unmatched: 9. Germline CDR1 and CDR2: MNHNY and SVGAGI (reference sequence). CDR3 bases: TGTGCCAGCAACTCAGCGGGAGGGCCTGTCTACGAGCAGTACTTC. It yields the protein CASNSAGGPVYEQYF.

This chain connects TRBV5-6 to TRBJ1-2; D not resolved. The CDR3 length is 14 residues. Trimming took 4 bases from V and 4 from J, leaving 14 bases between them. CDR1 and CDR2 from the germline V gene are SGHDT and YYEEEE. The CDR3 spells CASSALTDSYGYTF. DNA of the CDR3: TGTGCCAGCAGCGCCCTAACCGACTCCTATGGCTACACCTTC.

CDR3 loop: CASSPRDSEGNTIYF. CDR3 bases: TGTGCCAGCAGCCCCCGGGACAGCGAAGGAAACACCATATATTTT. The V gene is TRBV9, the J gene TRBJ1-3, with 7 positions matching TRBD1. This CDR3 is 15 amino acids long. In germline, CDR1 is SGDLS, CDR2 YYNGEE. Trimming at V came to 4 bases and at J to 4 bases, leaving 8 bases not matched to a gene.

This clone came up a few times. The V and J genes are TRBV14 and TRBJ2-3; TRBD2 matches 13 bases. V lost 5 bases and J lost 1; bases outside the gene matches: 6. Per the germline V gene, CDR1 is SGHDN and CDR2 is FVKESK. The CDR3 is 17 residues long. CDR3 protein: CASSTYTSGRGTDTQYF. As DNA, the CDR3 is TGTGCCAGCAGCACCTACACTAGCGGGAGGGGCACAGATACGCAGTATTTT.